Listed here is a single T cell receptor (beta chain). The antigen is unknown. One base away lies a much larger clone, so this may be a sequencing read error. These data originate in a study of Graves' ophthalmopathy and Graves' hyperthyroidism. Study-level findings and limits: Ophthalmopathy versus stable hyperthyroidism: 13-signature model gave roughly 88% sensitivity, 70% to 83% specificity.

The sequenced template was RNA, covering the TCR beta CDR3 region. HTBI primers served in a first-round RT-PCR, which a second-round multiplex PCR followed. TCRdb reprocessed the multiplex PCR reads with MiXCR, giving one entry per CDR3 protein. The sample includes 500,000 to 600,000 distinct CDR3 sequences, under 45% of them seen just once. CDR3 length: 14 amino acids. The V gene's germline CDR1 is SSHAT and CDR2 FNYEAQ (reference sequence). Hyperthyroidism patients were newly diagnosed, under 2 months' duration, aged 18 to 65. Sequencing used peripheral blood or thyroid tissue (not recorded which). The chain has TRBV7-7 and TRBJ2-2, with D tentatively TRBD2 (6 bases). The origin of this receptor is an adult man with Graves' hyperthyroidism. The CDR3 loop reads CASGLSRDTGELFF. The DNA for the CDR3 is TGTGCTAGCGGCTTATCCAGGGACACCGGGGAGCTGTTTTTT.